This entry describes one T cell receptor beta chain. Its cognate antigen is unknown. Germline loops: CDR1 MNHNY, CDR2 SVGAGI (reference sequence). V was clipped by 6 bases and J by 1 base; unmatched bases: 6. The CDR3 totals 15 residues. The sample belongs to a study of blood T cells in healthy people across ages. Primers used in a second PCR of roughly 7 to 11 cycles were a sample-barcoded 5' primer and a J-beta primer mix. TCRdb re-called the 5' RACE reads through MiXCR, storing one row per CDR3 protein. The sample shows about 700,000 distinct CDR3 sequences, about 34% of them seen only once. Study-wide findings and caveats: TCR beta diversity per million T cells fell roughly linearly with age.

The chain joins TRBV6-6 to TRBJ2-1; 7 bases are shared with TRBD1. The TCR was taken from a woman over 75 in good health. The sequenced sample was blood. The CDR3 spells CASSRGQVSYNEQFF. The CDR3 bases are TGTGCCAGCAGCCGCGGACAGGTATCCTACAATGAGCAGTTCTTC.